This T cell receptor beta chain was observed in a study of cytomegalovirus exposure and HLA in healthy donors (dated by TCRdb to 2016 to 2017). Concerning the study at large: In an earlier analysis of 587 of the donors, about 260 Gb of sequence data and 100 million or so unique TCR beta sequences from 150 million to 200 million T cells were reported. The study was designed to test whether signatures of past pathogen exposure could be identified by cataloging public T cell receptors. A later genetic analysis took genome-wide SNP genotypes for about 55% of the 666 donors and used that subset as a discovery cohort. Because of strong linkage in the cohort, roughly five DR-DQ haplotypes were treated as single units for association and clustering. In an earlier analysis of 500 to 650 of the donors, high-throughput TCR beta sequencing was used to judge whether each TCR beta V gene segment behaved as functional or pseudogenic. Among the approximately 400 genotyped donors, 81% belonged to the genetic ancestry cluster associated with self-reported Caucasian donors. Along with the roughly 610-subject first cohort, a separate validation cohort of more than 90 different subjects was used. Donor age, sex, ethnicity and CMV serostatus were compiled alongside the repertoire data. HLA typing covered class I and class II loci at four-digit resolution. To predict cytomegalovirus infection status, the study combined high-throughput TCR immunosequencing, statistical association of individual TCRs with disease status, and machine learning. Among 300 to 500 genotyped donors of the cohort, an average of approximately 220,000 unique TCR beta nucleotide sequences was sequenced per donor, of which roughly 17% were non-productive. An early release that covered about 600 HLA-typed donors contained approximately 300 gigabases of sequencing data and tens of millions of unique TCR sequences. Typing coverage differed by locus: A, B, C, DRB1 and DQB1 were typed in roughly 620-630 donors, DQA1 in 522, DPA1 in some 570, and DPB1 in roughly 450. A later analysis re-examined previously published TCR beta repertoires from 500 to 700 donors and added high-resolution HLA genotyping to investigate patterns of TCR occurrence. The later analysis used no new phenotypic data to find candidate immune exposures, relying instead on TCR beta sequences and their occurrence across donors. Every discovery cohort repertoire had been produced on one sequencing platform. The T cell repertoires of 670 or so subjects were profiled by immunosequencing and related to cytomegalovirus serostatus.

This clone was found a few times. Its antigen is unknown. The input lacks base qualities; no much larger clone sits a single base away. From the germline V gene, CDR1 is SNHLY and CDR2 is FYNNEI. The CDR3, from cysteine to phenylalanine, totals 15 residues. Of all the DNA, just the CDR3 is kept, 45 bases in frame from base 1. After removal of 3 bases from V and 5 bases from J, the junction retains 7 bases not matched to a gene. Library preparation employed the immunoSEQ multiplex PCR assay. For the multiplex PCR, a mixture combining 60 forward primers for TCR Vbeta segments and 13 reverse primers for TCR Jbeta segments was used. A multiplex PCR assay on genomic DNA amplified the CDR3 region of rearranged TCR beta genes. The Illumina HiSeq System was used to sequence the amplified TCR beta libraries as 87-base-pair reads. In the paper's pipeline: Across the 670 or so repertoires, a later analysis counted tens of millions of unique TCR beta chains, about 10 million of which were shared by at least two donors. Raw reads were error-corrected and collapsed into unique sequences by a nearest-neighbor algorithm in which closely related sequences were merged to remove PCR and sequencing errors. CDR3 sequences were aligned to IMGT reference sequences to assign V, D and J gene segments. For a sequence to be retained, a match of at least six nucleotides to both a V gene segment and a J gene segment was required. Rearrangements were classified as productive when the CDR3 lacked stop codons and remained in frame with V and J, and all other rearrangements were classified as non-productive. Following IMGT convention, CDR3 was defined as the stretch from the second conserved V-encoded cysteine to the conserved J-encoded phenylalanine. The earlier analysis of fewer than 700 of the donors excluded sequences that lacked an unambiguous match to a single V gene segment. An earlier analysis of almost 600 of the donors classified V segments as functional when productive rearrangements were above 56.7% and as segregating when the standard deviation between donors was above 5%. A statistical classification framework was developed to diagnose cytomegalovirus status using the catalog of TCR beta chain sequences. A later analysis assigned V and J genes by comparing TCR nucleotide sequences with IMGT/GENE-DB human TR gene sequences. The TCRdist pipeline was used in a later analysis to assign CDR3 sequences and most-parsimonious VDJ recombination scenarios. A later analysis defined each TCR beta chain by its CDR3 amino acid sequence plus V-gene family, and excluded reads lacking a unique V-gene family. As a way to deal with suspected cross-contamination and a sequencing artifact, a later analysis dropped approximately 570 nucleotide sequences that were highly shared and had low generation probability. A later analysis calculated a clonal expansion index for each public chain from normalized within-repertoire ranks of inferred template counts. Generation probabilities in a later analysis came from a VDJ recombination model fitted to out-of-frame rearrangements, and those results were checked against IGoR. In a later analysis, TCR-TCR, TCR-HLA and TCR-CMV co-occurrence was scored with hypergeometric tests, and a repertoire-size bias correction was applied to TCR pairs. A later analysis estimated false discovery rates by permuting HLA or CMV assignments 20 times. A later analysis grouped co-occurring TCRs with DBSCAN, adding TCRdist sequence similarity when clustering within HLA-allele-positive subsets. Repertoires with fewer than 30,000 or more than 120,000 public chains, plus five repertoires with anomalous nucleotide sharing, were excluded from co-occurrence clustering. Entries here come from immuneACCESS through TCRdb and include only in-frame sequences with V and J called. Some clones fail to appear in such tables; in the studies checked, an unresolved V gene covers under half of the shortfall, and the cause of the remainder is unknown. D and trimming come from the DNA, and the V and J calls and clone size come from that table. The sample table lists about 98,000 clones, approximately 74% of them with a count of one. Of the sample, under 2% is held by the ten largest clones.

The cohort was made up of about 670 healthy bone marrow donors. All cohort members were sampled while nominally healthy, although unrecorded immune exposures were likely present. The donor was CMV seronegative and was included in the group of a few hundred seronegative cohort members. Every donor gave a peripheral blood sample, and the peripheral blood mononuclear cells from that sample were used for TCR beta sequencing. Genomic DNA was extracted from the blood cell samples with the Qiagen DNeasy Blood Extraction Kit. What the work shows at the level of the full study, not this receptor alone: A later analysis reported that several top co-occurrence clusters appeared linked to parvovirus B19, influenza, CMV and Epstein-Barr virus. The only immune exposure information available for the cohort was CMV serostatus. The earlier analysis of approximately 540 of the donors excluded around 17 rarely observed V segments, including chromosome 9 orphons, because counts were too low. According to the authors, the approach could potentially be generalized to other disease states and immunological phenotypes. Most TCR sequences were seen in very few donors, while some public TCRs were found in many individuals. A later genetic analysis reported fewer N-insertions in productive TCRs among donors in an Asian-associated ancestry cluster than the roughly 690-donor mean. Compared with equally common non-associated chains, HLA-associated TCR beta chains in a later analysis were more clonally expanded and had lower generation probabilities. Assigning TCR associations to individual alleles was difficult when HLA alleles, especially DR and DQ, strongly co-occurred. An association between a missense DCLRE1C variant and V-gene and J-gene trimming of TCR beta chains was found in a later genetic analysis and replicated in an independent cohort. The cohort was sequenced for TCR beta chains only, and without alpha or paired-chain data the features that could be detected were limited. Correlated functional status among segregating V segments might reflect linkage disequilibrium, but an unknown experimental factor could not be ruled out. The study gave a list of about 170 TCR beta chains associated with cytomegalovirus. In a later analysis, most CMV-associated TCR beta chains were found to appear HLA-restricted, with HLA associations seemingly driven largely by CMV exposure. The classifier was reported to diagnose cytomegalovirus status with high specificity and sensitivity in both the original cohort and the validation cohort. In an earlier analysis of 587 of the donors, most TCR beta V segments appeared in productive rearrangements about 90% or about 30% of the time, broadly matching IMGT annotations. A further reported finding was that TCR beta sequences accurately predicted the HLA-A and HLA-B alleles for most subjects in the first cohort. Because HLA typing was unavailable for some donors at each locus, only the typed subset was used in association tests. The sequencing pipeline was judged likely to have produced a cluster of highly shared sequence variants as a technical artifact. Some IMGT-functional V segments, including TRBV6-2 and TRBV6-3, could not be distinguished by the 87-base-pair reads and were therefore excluded. Specific HLA alleles were associated with roughly 16,000 TCR beta sequences at a false discovery rate of 0.05 in a later analysis. Three of the identified cytomegalovirus-associated TCR beta chains were confirmed in vitro to be specific for cytomegalovirus antigens. Presence/absence analyses assumed roughly uniform sequencing depth across donors, an assumption that may not hold. According to a later analysis, TCR association rates differed among HLA loci, with DRB1 alleles showing the most associated TCRs and HLA-C alleles showing the fewest.

The specimen sequenced was PBMCs. This TCR was recovered from a male donor in good health and CMV-seronegative. The chain links TRBV2 with TRBJ2-7; a stretch of 10 junction bases matches TRBD2. For the CDR3, the sequence is CASSDPASGSHEQYF. The sequence in DNA is TGTGCCAGCAGTGACCCGGCTAGCGGGAGTCACGAGCAGTACTTC.